This T cell receptor (beta chain) was observed in a study of blood T cell repertoires in COVID-19 (dated by TCRdb to about 2020). A note on the overall study: Samples from collaborators originated in the United States, Italy and Spain and spanned both the acute and convalescent phases of COVID-19. The prospective study material was composed of cDNA or gDNA derived from T cells, B-cell-depleted T cells, or PBMCs. The dataset comprised deeply sampled blood TCRbeta repertoires from subjects exposed to, actively infected with, or recovered from COVID-19. The repertoires were made available in a free public database intended to serve as a resource for research on the immune response to SARS-CoV-2. Samples were obtained from the ongoing ImmuneRACE study (first 160 participants) and from 1,254 subjects provided by 6 global collaborators. The sample metadata nearly always contained a de-identified subject ID, COVID-19 status, age in years and sex. Where available, HLA class I and class II types were taken from metadata supplied by the sample provider and were not determined by assay-based typing.

The immunoSEQ Assay, a bias-controlled multiplex PCR, was used to amplify TCRbeta CDR3 regions from genomic DNA. From the authors' description of their analysis: Nucleated cell counts per sample were estimated from amplification of reference gene primers within the assay. Sequence reads were collapsed and filtered to measure the absolute abundance of every unique TCRbeta CDR3 rearrangement. For each sample, productive Simpson clonality was calculated as the square root of Simpson's diversity index across productive rearrangements. Drawn from immuneACCESS, this table holds only the in-frame rearrangements with V and J called that TCRdb kept. Clones are partly lost; checked studies trace under half to an unresolved V gene and leave the rest unexplained. V and J calls and clone size are copied from that table; D and trimming were computed from the DNA. The sample contains about 150,000 clones, about 80% of them found a single time. The ten largest clones represent roughly 0.58% of the sample.

Worth noting for this clone: What this receptor recognizes is not known. No quality values exist for individual bases; no much larger clone is one base distant.

The investigation overall reported the following: The quantity of clinical and demographic metadata differed by source and by participant and was supplied without curation.

Including the terminal cysteine and phenylalanine, the CDR3 comprises 15 residues. Only CDR3 DNA remains: 45 bases, in frame from the first base. V is cut back by 1 base and J by 3 bases, with 5 bases in the junction unmatched. Reading the germline V gene (reference sequence) gives CDR1 SGHKS and CDR2 YYEKEE. The collaborating institutions used their own protocols to collect whole blood in K2EDTA tubes. Collaborator samples were shipped for TCRbeta analysis as frozen whole blood, isolated PBMCs, or DNA extracted from either sample type. The V and J genes are TRBV5-5 and TRBJ2-7, with TRBD2 matching 9 junction bases. The receptor comes from a man aged 60 to 75 with acute or convalescent COVID-19. The material sequenced was peripheral blood. The DNA is TGTGCCAGCAGCTTGATGGCGGGAGGGGGCTACGAGCAGTACTTC. Its protein is CASSLMAGGGYEQYF.